This passage covers 13 T cell receptor beta chains from one sample sequenced in a study of blood T cells in healthy people across ages. The use of a sample-barcoded 5' primer and a J-beta primer mix characterized a second PCR of roughly 6 to 11 cycles. MiXCR, applied by TCRdb to the 5' RACE reads, yields one record per CDR3 protein. Of some 1.1 million distinct CDR3 sequences listed, 30% to 40% were seen once; the top ten hold roughly 14%. The specimen sequenced was blood. These receptors were collected from a man aged 18-30 years in good health.

The genes are TRBV20-1 and TRBJ1-1; no definite D call. CDR3 size: 14 residues. V dropped 5 bases and J dropped 0 bases, with 13 bases sitting between them. The V gene's germline CDR1 is DFQATT and CDR2 SNEGSKA (reference sequence). CDR3 protein: CSAPKTIMNTEAFF. Written as DNA, the CDR3 is TGCAGTGCTCCAAAGACTATCATGAACACTGAAGCTTTCTTT.

The chain joins TRBV2 to TRBJ1-5; tentatively, D is TRBD1 (5 bases). CDR1 is SNHLY and CDR2 is FYNNEI in the germline V gene. V was pared by 3 bases and J by 3 bases, with 9 bases between. This CDR3 comprises 14 residues. In DNA, the CDR3 is TGTGCCAGCAGTGAGGGGCGGACCAATCAGCCCCAGCATTTT. The encoded protein is CASSEGRTNQPQHF.

This clonotype has just a few counts. The gene calls are TRBV12-3 or TRBV12-4 and TRBJ2-7, with D perhaps given as TRBD1 or TRBD2 (5 bases each). Matching the DNA end better, TRBJ2-5 makes the J call doubtful. This CDR3 is built from 13 residues. CDR3 in amino acids: CASSLREGETQYF. CDR3 in DNA: TGTGCCAGCAGTTTAAGAGAGGGGGAGACCCAGTACTTC.

The V gene is TRBV9, the J gene TRBJ2-1; TRBD1 is a possible D gene (5 bases). Germline V gives CDR1 SGDLS, CDR2 YYNGEE. This CDR3 region has 16 residues. Trimming took 4 bases from V and 3 from J, leaving 17 bases between them. The CDR3 sequence is CASSTGERVNYNEQFF. The CDR3 coding sequence is TGTGCCAGCAGCACAGGCGAACGGGTCAACTACAATGAGCAGTTCTTC. The variable domain in full, with the rest retrieved from reference TRBV9 and TRBJ2-1, is DSGVTQTPKHLITATGQRVTLRCSPRSGDLSVYWYQQSLDQGLQFLIQYYNGEERAKGNILERFSAQQFPDLHSELNLSSLELGDSALYFCASSTGERVNYNEQFFGPGTRLTVL.

This clonotype was observed a handful of times. The CDR3 DNA reads TGTGCCAGCAGTCGGGGGGCCGAGCAGTACTTC. This translates into CASSRGAEQYF. The chain couples TRBV27 to TRBJ2-7; D is perhaps TRBD2 (7 bases). Germline V gene data show CDR1 as MNHEY and CDR2 as SMNVEV (reference sequence). V lost 5 bases and J 6 bases, leaving 8 bases between the germline ends. The CDR3 is 11 residues long.

CDR3 sequence reads: CASSEDRDTDTQYF. In DNA form, the CDR3 reads TGTGCCAGCAGTGAAGACAGGGACACAGATACGCAGTATTTT. This chain uses TRBV2 with TRBJ2-3; tentative D call: TRBD1 (6 bases). Looked up from germline, CDR1 is SNHLY and CDR2 is FYNNEI. The length of the CDR3 is 14 residues. Between the trimmed V and J ends, which lost 1 base and 2 bases, there was a span of 7 bases.

This clonotype was seen a handful of times. The J gene is TRBJ2-3, the V gene TRBV7-8; TRBD1 matches at 9 bases. Trimming took 5 bases from V and 0 from J; bases not matched to a gene: 6. CDR3 length equals 16 residues. Germline assignment: CDR1 SGHVS and CDR2 FQNEAQ. In DNA form, the CDR3 reads TGTGCCAGCAGCCAGACCGGGACAGGGAGCACAGATACGCAGTATTTT. Its protein product is CASSQTGTGSTDTQYF.

CDR3 sequence reads: CASSYSGTPETQYF. The CDR3, as DNA: TGTGCCAGCAGTTATTCCGGGACTCCAGAGACCCAGTACTTC. The chain couples TRBV6-5 to TRBJ2-5, with D perhaps matching TRBD2 (6 bases). CDR1 and CDR2 from the germline V gene are MNHEY and SVGAGI. The CDR3 length is 14 residues. The V and J ends lost 3 bases and 4 bases respectively, with 12 bases between them.

To note about this clonotype: A read error may produce the germline difference seen at one junction end. The gene calls are TRBV6-5 and TRBJ2-7; D might be TRBD1 (6 bases). The closer fit of TRBJ2-5 to the DNA end suggests the J call may be wrong. Germline V gene data show CDR1 as MNHEY and CDR2 as SVGAGI. CDR3 length: 15 amino acids. The DNA for the CDR3 is TGTGTCAGCAGTTACTCCAAGACAGGAACAGAGACCCAGTACTTC. It codes for CVSSYSKTGTETQYF.

This clonotype was seen many times. The chain employs TRBV25-1 and TRBJ1-4, with TRBD1 as a possible D gene (5 bases). The CDR3 loop spans 15 amino acids. Germline V CDR1 and CDR2: MGHDK, SYGVNS. Trimming shortened V by 3 bases and J by 4 bases, and 12 bases separated the two germline ends. CDR3 nucleotide sequence: TGTGCCAGCAGTGAGCGGGGACGGATTAATGAAAAACTGTTTTTT. Translating gives CASSERGRINEKLFF.

This clonotype showed up just a few times. The J gene is TRBJ2-3, the V gene TRBV7-2; perhaps TRBD2 as D (6 bases). Trimming cost V 5 bases and J 0 bases, with 12 bases left between them. CDR1 is SGHTA and CDR2 is FQGNSA in the germline V gene. The length of the CDR3 is 15 residues. The CDR3 loop is CASSERAFSTDTQYF. The CDR3 DNA sequence: TGTGCCAGCAGCGAGCGGGCTTTTAGCACAGATACGCAGTATTTT. Variable domain in full (rest from reference TRBV7-2 and TRBJ2-3): GAGVSQSPSNKVTEKGKDVELRCDPISGHTALYWYRQSLGQGLEFLIYFQGNSAPDKSGLPSDRFSAERTGGSVSTLTIQRTQQEDSAVYLCASSERAFSTDTQYFGPGTRLTVL.

The table lists this clonotype with a count of one. The V and J genes are TRBV27 and TRBJ2-1; 7 nucleotides agree with TRBD2. Looked up from germline, CDR1 is MNHEY and CDR2 is SMNVEV (reference sequence). V lost 1 base to trimming and J lost 3 bases; unmatched junction nucleotides: 6. This CDR3 is built from 16 residues. CDR3 in amino acids: CASSLWAGDRYNEQFF. In DNA form, the CDR3 reads TGTGCCAGCAGTTTATGGGCGGGGGACCGCTACAATGAGCAGTTCTTC.

Worth noting for this clonotype: The germline gene is not matched at one end of the junction; a read error may be the cause. This chain links TRBV5-1 with TRBJ2-3, with D perhaps matching TRBD1 (5 bases). The germline V gene has CDR1 SGHRS and CDR2 YFSETQ. The CDR3 has 14 amino acids. For the CDR3, the DNA is TGCGCCAGCAAACCCACAACGGACACAGGTACGCAGTATTTT. This codes for CASKPTTDTGTQYF.